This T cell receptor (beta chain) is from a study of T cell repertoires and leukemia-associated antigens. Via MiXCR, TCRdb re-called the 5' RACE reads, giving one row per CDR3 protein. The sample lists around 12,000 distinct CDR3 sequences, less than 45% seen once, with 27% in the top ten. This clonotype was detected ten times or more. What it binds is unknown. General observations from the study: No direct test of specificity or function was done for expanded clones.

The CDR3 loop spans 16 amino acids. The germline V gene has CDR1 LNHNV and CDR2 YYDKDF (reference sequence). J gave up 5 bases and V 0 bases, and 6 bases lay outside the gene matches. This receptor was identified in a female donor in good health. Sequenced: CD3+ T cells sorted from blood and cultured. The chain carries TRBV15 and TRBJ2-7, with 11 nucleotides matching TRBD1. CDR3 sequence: CATSRDRTGGLHEQYF. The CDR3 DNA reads TGTGCCACCAGCAGAGATAGGACAGGGGGCCTCCACGAGCAGTACTTC.